Following are 27 T cell receptor beta chains from one sample sequenced in a study of brain T cells in children with intractable seizures. The repertoire was sequenced with immunoSEQ multiplex PCR; TCRdb's copy has only in-frame clones and lacks some. Of 300,000 to 400,000 clones in the sample, roughly 93% are singletons; the top ten hold roughly 5.8%. Described time point: blood from clinic visit 5 months post-surgery; TSC patient then seizure free. The sample consisted of peripheral blood, taken 5 to 6 months after surgery. These receptors all come from a boy under two years old with tuberous sclerosis and intractable seizures.

The chain couples TRBV29-1 to TRBJ1-1; D not certain. Trimming stripped 3 bases from V and 4 bases from J, with 6 bases between. There are 11 residues in the CDR3. In germline, CDR1 is SQVTM, CDR2 ANQGSEA. The CDR3 reads CSVDLGTEAFF. CDR3 in DNA: TGCAGCGTTGATCTGGGCACTGAAGCTTTCTTT.

The chain uses TRBV10-3 and TRBJ2-7; no definite D call. Germline CDR1 is ENHRY and CDR2 is SYGVKD. Between the trimmed V and J ends, which lost 6 bases and 1 base, there was a span of 10 bases. The CDR3 totals 13 residues. CDR3 coding DNA: TGTGCCATCAGGGGTGAGCTGTCCTACGAGCAGTACTTC. Translation gives CAIRGELSYEQYF.

This clone was counted once. V is TRBV3-1 (or the pseudogene TRBV3-2) and J is TRBJ1-4; D uncertain. V was cut by 3 bases and J by 10 bases, with 15 bases left in between. The CDR3 has 14 amino acids. Germline CDR1 reads LGHDT; CDR2 reads YNNKEL (reference sequence). The CDR3 protein is CASSHGPKEGKLFF. In DNA form, the CDR3 reads TGTGCCAGCAGCCACGGGCCCAAGGAGGGAAAACTGTTTTTT.

The rearrangement uses TRBV3-1 (or the pseudogene TRBV3-2) and TRBJ1-1; D is unresolved. V shed 1 base and J shed 6 bases, with 18 bases lying between them. The germline CDR1 and CDR2 sequences are LGHDT and YNNKEL (reference sequence). This CDR3 is 16 amino acids long. Here the CDR3 reads CASSQVSLGITAEAFF. The CDR3 nucleotides are TGTGCCAGCAGCCAAGTTTCTCTCGGGATCACCGCTGAAGCTTTCTTT.

The V call is TRBV6-5, the J call TRBJ2-3; 10 bases line up with TRBD2. Germline V lookup: CDR1 MNHEY, CDR2 SVGAGI. The V segment lost 5 bases and the J segment 7 bases; nucleotides outside the gene matches: 6. There are 14 residues in the CDR3. The DNA of the CDR3 is TGTGCCAGCAGTAGCGGGGGGGCTCAGCATACGCAGTATTTT. It codes for CASSSGGAQHTQYF.

The CDR3 coding sequence is TGTGCCAGTAGTATTTCCCCTATGTGGGGTACACGGGGGAAGAATGAGCAGTTCTTC. This gives the protein CASSISPMWGTRGKNEQFF. The chain has TRBV19 and TRBJ2-1, with a tentative D call TRBD2 (6 bases). Germline values: CDR1 LNHDA, CDR2 SQIVND (reference sequence). Trimming removed 3 bases from V and 7 bases from J, with 28 bases in between. CDR3 length equals 19 residues.

This clone was found once. This chain links TRBV7-8 with TRBJ2-2, with D perhaps assigned TRBD1 or TRBD2 (6 bases each). Germline V lookup: CDR1 SGHVS, CDR2 FQNEAQ. The CDR3 has 16 amino acids. With 6 bases removed from V and 4 bases from J, the gap between germline ends came to 18 bases. The CDR3 sequence is CASSSAGGGGTGELFF. As DNA, the CDR3 is TGTGCCAGCAGTTCCGCCGGGGGCGGAGGCACCGGGGAGCTGTTTTTT.

This clone was seen more than once but under ten times. The conserved phenylalanine or tryptophan is not found at the CDR3 terminus, so this likely reflects a read error. It is unclear where the CDR3 begins or ends on the DNA, so no DNA is shown, and the CDR3 is as TCRdb lists it. V and J are TRBV2 and TRBJ1-2. The CDR3 spans 12 residues, counting both ends. Germline loops: CDR1 SNHLY, CDR2 FYNNEI. The CDR3 spells CASRLRLDQNAV.

This chain connects TRBV3-1 (or the pseudogene TRBV3-2) to TRBJ2-3; TRBD2 agrees at 10 bases. The ends lost 4 bases at V and 0 bases at J; junction bases unmatched: 7. The CDR3 is 17 residues long. CDR1 and CDR2 from the germline V gene are LGHDT and YNNKEL (reference sequence). Here the CDR3 DNA reads TGTGCCAGCAGCCCCCGGACTAGCGGTTCCAGCACAGATACGCAGTATTTT. Its translation: CASSPRTSGSSTDTQYF.

As concerns this clone: This sample includes further DNA sequences coding for the same CDR3. This chain joins TRBV19 and TRBJ1-2; 9 nucleotides match TRBD1. Germline lookup yields CDR1 LNHDA and CDR2 SQIVND (reference sequence). The CDR3 consists of 14 residues. J gave up 4 bases and V 5 bases, and 5 bases lay outside the gene matches. The CDR3 sequence: CASSAQGAGYGYTF. CDR3 bases: TGTGCCAGTAGTGCACAGGGGGCAGGCTATGGCTACACCTTC. The full variable domain, in which reference TRBV19 and TRBJ1-2 provide the parts outside the CDR3, is DGGITQSPKYLFRKEGQNVTLSCEQNLNHDAMYWYRQDPGQGLRLIYYSQIVNDFQKGDIAEGYSVSREKKESFPLTVTSAQKNPTAFYLCASSAQGAGYGYTFGSGTRLTVV.

The chain joins TRBV25-1 to TRBJ1-6; TRBD1 might be the D (6 bases). V lost 4 bases, J lost 10 bases, and 14 bases lay in between. The germline gives CDR1 MGHDK, CDR2 SYGVNS. The CDR3 contains 14 residues. The DNA of the CDR3 is TGTGCCAGCAGTGCACAGGGTGACGGATCACCCCTCCACTTT. As protein: CASSAQGDGSPLHF.

This rearrangement joins TRBV6-5 to TRBJ1-2, with 9 bases lining up with TRBD1. Germline CDR1 is MNHEY and CDR2 is SVGAGI. The CDR3 is made up of 15 amino acids. V trimming: 5 bases; J trimming: 9 bases; junction bases outside the gene matches: 13. Here the CDR3 reads CASSTPGQGRLSYTF. As DNA, the CDR3 is TGTGCCAGCAGTACTCCGGGACAGGGTAGACTTAGCTACACCTTC.

This clone showed up just once. This chain uses TRBV6-1 with TRBJ1-6; no clear D. This CDR3 region has 14 residues. CDR1 and CDR2 (germline): MNHNS, SASEGT. The V and J ends lost 2 bases and 7 bases respectively, with 9 bases between them. This chain's CDR3 is CASSERGWNSPLHF. The CDR3, as DNA: TGTGCCAGCAGTGAAAGAGGGTGGAATTCACCCCTCCACTTT.

The chain has TRBV9 and TRBJ2-2; no definite D call. Germline CDR1 reads SGDLS; CDR2 reads YYNGEE. The CDR3 is made up of 14 amino acids. Trimming removed 0 bases at V and 3 bases at J, with 6 bases between. CDR3 in amino acids: CASSVAGHTGELFF. CDR3 bases: TGTGCCAGCAGCGTAGCCGGGCACACCGGGGAGCTGTTTTTT.

The V gene is TRBV6-2 or TRBV6-3, the J gene TRBJ2-1, with 9 nucleotides matching TRBD2. The germline V gene encodes CDR1 MNHEY and CDR2 SVGEGT. The CDR3 contains 15 residues. The junction had 6 bases not matched to a gene; V was cut back by 2 bases and J by 7 bases. As DNA, the CDR3 is TGTGCCAGCAGTTACCCCGGACTAGCGCGGAATGAGCAGTTCTTC. Its protein product is CASSYPGLARNEQFF.

This chain uses TRBV30 with TRBJ1-1; 8 bases are a match to TRBD1. There are 16 residues in the CDR3. The V gene's germline CDR1 is GTSNPN and CDR2 SVGIG (reference sequence). Germline trimming cut 0 bases from V and 2 bases from J; bases unmatched to any gene: 8. The CDR3 loop reads CAWSVLGTGLNTEAFF. CDR3 coding DNA: TGTGCCTGGAGTGTATTGGGGACAGGTCTCAACACTGAAGCTTTCTTT.

This clone was observed once. One end of the junction does not line up with germline, which may come from a read error. This chain's CDR3 is CASSLEYGADTQYF. For the CDR3, the DNA is TGTGCTAGCAGCTTAGAATACGGAGCAGATACGCAGTATTTT. This chain uses TRBV7-7 with TRBJ2-3, with no clear D. This CDR3 is built from 14 residues. CDR1 is SSHAT and CDR2 is FNYEAQ in the germline V gene (reference sequence).

The J gene is TRBJ1-4, the V gene TRBV13; 9 bases match TRBD1. In germline, CDR1 is PRHDT, CDR2 FYEKMQ (reference sequence). The CDR3 is 15 residues long. Trimming took 5 bases from V and 7 from J; bases not matched to a gene: 8. CDR3 residues: CASSGGTGGGEKLFF. The CDR3 DNA is TGTGCCAGCAGCGGTGGTACAGGGGGCGGTGAAAAACTGTTTTTT. Together with reference TRBV13 and TRBJ1-4, the CDR3 gives the full variable domain: AAGVIQSPRHLIKEKRETATLKCYPIPRHDTVYWYQQGPGQDPQFLISFYEKMQSDKGSIPDRFSAQQFSDYHSELNMSSLELGDSALYFCASSGGTGGGEKLFFGSGTQLSVL.

V usage is TRBV19 and J usage is TRBJ1-2; no reliable D call. V lost 5 bases and J lost 3, with 13 bases in between. This CDR3 is 14 amino acids long. Per the germline V gene, CDR1 is LNHDA and CDR2 is SQIVND (reference sequence). The CDR3 loop reads CASSPDGPHYGYTF. The CDR3 DNA is TGTGCCAGTAGTCCCGACGGACCTCACTATGGCTACACCTTC.

This sequence joins TRBV20-1 and TRBJ1-1; possible D gene TRBD1, 5 bases. The CDR3 is 15 residues long. CDR1 and CDR2 (germline): DFQATT, SNEGSKA (reference sequence). Deletions cut 3 bases from V and 0 bases from J, with 14 bases between. CDR3 in DNA: TGCAGTGCTAGTTCCCTACAGGAGCTGAACACTGAAGCTTTCTTT. Protein product: CSASSLQELNTEAFF.

This clone was found once. The CDR3 bases are TGTGCCAGCGGGACATCTGGAAACACCATATATTTT. This sequence encodes CASGTSGNTIYF. The chain links TRBV2 to TRBJ1-3, with a tentative D call TRBD1 (6 bases). The CDR3 length is 12 residues. Germline lookup yields CDR1 SNHLY and CDR2 FYNNEI. V was cut by 8 bases and J by 1 base, with 6 bases left in between. The whole variable domain, filled in from reference TRBV2 and TRBJ1-3, reads EPEVTQTPSHQVTQMGQEVILRCVPISNHLYFYWYRQILGQKVEFLVSFYNNEISEKSEIFDDQFSVERPDGSNFTLKIRSTKLEDSAMYFCASGTSGNTIYFGEGSWLTVV.

The CDR3 spells CASSPLAGDGEQYF. CDR3 nucleotides: TGTGCCAGCAGCCCGCTAGCGGGAGACGGCGAGCAGTACTTC. This chain joins TRBV11-3 and TRBJ2-7; 10 positions agree with TRBD2. The CDR3 totals 14 residues. After removal of 5 bases from V and 6 bases from J, the junction contained 7 bases not matched to a gene. Germline values: CDR1 SGHNT, CDR2 YENEEA.

The V call is TRBV9, the J call TRBJ2-3, with 12 bases identical to TRBD2. Germline loops: CDR1 SGDLS, CDR2 YYNGEE. The CDR3 loop spans 18 amino acids. After removal of 0 bases from V and 8 bases from J, the junction contained 13 bases not matched to a gene. Written as DNA, the CDR3 is TGTGCCAGCAGCGTAGCTGTTAGCCCTAGCGGGGGGGCGAGTACGCAGTATTTT. Its protein is CASSVAVSPSGGASTQYF.

The rearrangement uses TRBV15 and TRBJ2-7, with 8 bases identical to TRBD2. The CDR3 consists of 16 residues. The germline V gene has CDR1 LNHNV and CDR2 YYDKDF (reference sequence). Trimming at V came to 0 bases and at J to 2 bases, leaving 6 bases not matched to a gene. The CDR3 sequence is CATSRDRTSRTYEQYF. The CDR3 region has the DNA TGTGCCACCAGCAGAGATAGGACTAGCAGAACCTACGAGCAGTACTTC.

The V call is TRBV5-6, the J call TRBJ2-3, with 11 bases that match TRBD2. The germline V gene encodes CDR1 SGHDT and CDR2 YYEEEE. J was trimmed by 3 bases and V by 4 bases; bases with no gene match: 10. There are 17 residues in the CDR3. The chain's CDR3 is CASSPKTSGELTDTQYF. The CDR3, as DNA: TGTGCCAGCAGCCCGAAGACTAGCGGGGAACTAACAGATACGCAGTATTTT.

The rearrangement uses TRBV2 and TRBJ2-3, with D perhaps assigned TRBD1 or TRBD2 (6 bases each). This CDR3 spans 18 amino acids. Germline V gene data show CDR1 as SNHLY and CDR2 as FYNNEI. V gave up 0 bases and J gave up 4 bases, with 20 bases separating them. CDR3: CASSEASGGPGGPDTQYF. For the CDR3, the DNA is TGTGCCAGCAGTGAAGCTTCCGGAGGCCCCGGGGGCCCAGATACGCAGTATTTT.

The J gene is TRBJ2-7, the V gene TRBV6-6, with D perhaps being TRBD1 or TRBD2 (5 bases each). The CDR3 has 16 residues. Germline V CDR1 and CDR2: MNHNY, SVGAGI (reference sequence). V lost 4 bases, J lost 3 bases, and 19 bases lay in between. CDR3 protein: CASSLPGTLQVYEQYF. CDR3 bases: TGTGCCAGCAGTTTGCCCGGGACCCTTCAAGTCTACGAGCAGTACTTC.